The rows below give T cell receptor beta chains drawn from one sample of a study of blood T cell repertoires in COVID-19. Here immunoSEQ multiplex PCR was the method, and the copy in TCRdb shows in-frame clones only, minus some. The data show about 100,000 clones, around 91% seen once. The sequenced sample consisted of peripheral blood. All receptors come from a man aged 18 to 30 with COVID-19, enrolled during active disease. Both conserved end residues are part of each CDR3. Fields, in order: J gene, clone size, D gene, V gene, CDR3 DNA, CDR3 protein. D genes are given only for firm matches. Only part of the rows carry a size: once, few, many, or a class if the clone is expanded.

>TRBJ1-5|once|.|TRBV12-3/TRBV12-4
TGTGCCAGCAGTTTGGGGCCTTCGGAGCCCCAGCATTTT
CASSLGPSEPQHF
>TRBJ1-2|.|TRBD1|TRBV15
TGTGCCACCAGCAGAGATTACCTGTCCGGGACAGATCTCTATGGCTACACCTTC
CATSRDYLSGTDLYGYTF
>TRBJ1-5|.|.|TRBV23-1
TGCGCCAGCATTCAGAAGGAAAGAGGAAGCAATCAGCCCCAGCATTTT
CASIQKERGSNQPQHF
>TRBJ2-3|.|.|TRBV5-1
TGCGCCAGCAGCCCCTCCGCGCACAGCACAGATACGCAGTATTTT
CASSPSAHSTDTQYF
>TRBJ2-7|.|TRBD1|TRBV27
TGTGCCAGCAGTCCATCGACAGGGGCCCTGACCTACGAGCAGTACTTC
CASSPSTGALTYEQYF
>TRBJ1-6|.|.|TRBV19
TGTGCCAGTAGTTCCCGGACAGTTATTTCACCCCTCCACTTT
CASSSRTVISPLHF
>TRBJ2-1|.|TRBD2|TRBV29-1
TGCAGCGTTGAGGGCGGGACTAAAATTCATGAGCAGTTCTTC
CSVEGGTKIHEQFF
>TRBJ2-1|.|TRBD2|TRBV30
TGTGCCGGACAAGCGGGAGGCTCCTACAATGAGCAGTTCTTC
CAGQAGGSYNEQFF
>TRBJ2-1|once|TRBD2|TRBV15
TGTGCCACCAGCAGAAGGGCGGGAGGGCCGGATGAGCAGTTCTTC
CATSRRAGGPDEQFF
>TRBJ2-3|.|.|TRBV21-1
TGTGCCAGCAGCAAGGGGCCCGGGACACCTAGCACAGATACGCAGTATTTT
CASSKGPGTPSTDTQYF
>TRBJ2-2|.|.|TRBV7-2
TGTGCCAGCAGCTTAATCAGGGGACGGTACACCGGGGAGCTGTTTTTT
CASSLIRGRYTGELFF
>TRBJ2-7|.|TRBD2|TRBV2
TGTGCCAGCGGACTAGCGGGCTACGAGCAGTACTTC
CASGLAGYEQYF
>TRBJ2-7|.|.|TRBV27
TGTGCCAGCAGTTTATACGGGGTGGAGGGAAACTACGAGCAGTACTTC
CASSLYGVEGNYEQYF
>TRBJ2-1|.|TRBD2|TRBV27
TGTGCCAGCAGACTAGCGGGAGTCTACAATGAGCAGTTCTTC
CASRLAGVYNEQFF
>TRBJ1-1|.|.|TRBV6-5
TGTGCCAGCGGGGAGGGTCTTAACACTGAAGCTTTCTTT
CASGEGLNTEAFF
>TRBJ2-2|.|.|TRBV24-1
TGTGCCACCAGAGACCCAGGGGAAGAAACCGGGGAGCTGTTTTTT
CATRDPGEETGELFF
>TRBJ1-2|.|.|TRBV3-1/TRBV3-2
TGTGCCAGCAGCCAAGATATGGCAGACTATGGCTACACCTTC
CASSQDMADYGYTF
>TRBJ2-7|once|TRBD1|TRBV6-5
TGTGCCAGCAGAAACACACAGGGGGCGGTCTACGAGCAGTACTTC
CASRNTQGAVYEQYF
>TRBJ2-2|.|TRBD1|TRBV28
TGTGCCAGCAGTACAATAGTCTACCGGGACAGGGATGACACCGGGGAGCTGTTTTTT
CASSTIVYRDRDDTGELFF
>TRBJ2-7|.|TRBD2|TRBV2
TGTGCCAGCAGTGAATTGCGGGGGGCCTCTAACGAGCAGTACTTC
CASSELRGASNEQYF
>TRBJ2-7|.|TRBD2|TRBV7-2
TGTGCCAGCACTGAGCGGGATGGCAGGACTTTTTCCTACGAGCAGTACTTC
CASTERDGRTFSYEQYF
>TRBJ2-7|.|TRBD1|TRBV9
TGTGCCAGCAGCCCTCAGGGGGATGGAGACGAGCAGTACTTC
CASSPQGDGDEQYF
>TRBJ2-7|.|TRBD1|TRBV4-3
TGCGCCAGCAGCCAAGTCTCAGGGGGCTGGTACGAGCAGTACTTC
CASSQVSGGWYEQYF
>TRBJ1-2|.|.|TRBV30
TGTGCCTGGAGTCTGGGGAGAGTCTATGGCTACACCTTC
CAWSLGRVYGYTF